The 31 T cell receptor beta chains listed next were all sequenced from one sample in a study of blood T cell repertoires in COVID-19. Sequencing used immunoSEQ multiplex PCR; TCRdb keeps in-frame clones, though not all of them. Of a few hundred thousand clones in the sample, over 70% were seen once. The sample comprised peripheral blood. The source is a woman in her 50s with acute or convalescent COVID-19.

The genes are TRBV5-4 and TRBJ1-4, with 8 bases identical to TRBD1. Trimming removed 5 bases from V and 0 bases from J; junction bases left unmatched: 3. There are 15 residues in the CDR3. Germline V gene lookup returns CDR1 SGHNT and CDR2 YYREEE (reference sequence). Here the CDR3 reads CASRQGGTTNEKLFF. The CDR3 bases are TGTGCCAGCAGACAGGGGGGGACAACTAATGAAAAACTGTTTTTT.

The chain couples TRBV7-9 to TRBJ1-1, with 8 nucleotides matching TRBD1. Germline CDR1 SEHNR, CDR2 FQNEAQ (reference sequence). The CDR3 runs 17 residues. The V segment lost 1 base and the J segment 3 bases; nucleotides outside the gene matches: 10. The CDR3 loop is CASSLVSRQGPHTEAFF. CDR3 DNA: TGTGCCAGCAGCTTAGTCTCTCGACAGGGGCCCCACACTGAAGCTTTCTTT. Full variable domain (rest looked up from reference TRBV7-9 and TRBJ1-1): DTGVSQNPRHKITKRGQNVTFRCDPISEHNRLYWYRQTLGQGPEFLTYFQNEAQLEKSRLLSDRFSAERPKGSFSTLEIQRTEQGDSAMYLCASSLVSRQGPHTEAFFGQGTRLTVV.

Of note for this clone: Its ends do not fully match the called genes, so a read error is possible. The CDR3, as DNA: TGTAGCACCGGGGGGACAGATACGCAGTATTTT. It translates to CSTGGTDTQYF. The chain recombines TRBV20-1 with TRBJ2-3, with 7 bases fitting TRBD2. The CDR3 is 11 residues long. The V gene's germline CDR1 is DFQATT and CDR2 SNEGSKA (reference sequence).

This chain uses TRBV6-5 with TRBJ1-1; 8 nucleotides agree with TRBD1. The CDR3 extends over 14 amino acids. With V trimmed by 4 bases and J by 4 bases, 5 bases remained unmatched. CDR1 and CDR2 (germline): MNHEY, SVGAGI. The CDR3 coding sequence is TGTGCCAGCAGTTCCAGGGGGCAAGGCACTGAAGCTTTCTTT. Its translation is CASSSRGQGTEAFF.

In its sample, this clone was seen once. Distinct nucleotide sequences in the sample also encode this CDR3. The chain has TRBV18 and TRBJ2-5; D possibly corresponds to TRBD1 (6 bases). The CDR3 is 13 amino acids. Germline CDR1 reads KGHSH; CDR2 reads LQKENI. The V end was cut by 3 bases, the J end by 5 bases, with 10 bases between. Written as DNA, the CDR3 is TGTGCCAGCTCACCCCGTCAGGGGGAGACCCAGTACTTC. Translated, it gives CASSPRQGETQYF.

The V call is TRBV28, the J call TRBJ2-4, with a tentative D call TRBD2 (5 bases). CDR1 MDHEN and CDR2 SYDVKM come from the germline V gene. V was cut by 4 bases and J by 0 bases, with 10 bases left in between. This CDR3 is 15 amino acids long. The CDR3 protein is CASSSGELAKNIQYF. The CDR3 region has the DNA TGTGCCAGCAGTTCCGGGGAGCTAGCCAAAAACATTCAGTACTTC.

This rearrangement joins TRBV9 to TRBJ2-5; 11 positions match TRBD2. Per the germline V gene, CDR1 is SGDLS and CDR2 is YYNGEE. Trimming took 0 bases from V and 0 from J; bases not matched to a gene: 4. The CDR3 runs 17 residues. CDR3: CASSVAVAGGYQETQYF. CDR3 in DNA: TGTGCCAGCAGCGTAGCGGTAGCGGGGGGGTACCAAGAGACCCAGTACTTC.

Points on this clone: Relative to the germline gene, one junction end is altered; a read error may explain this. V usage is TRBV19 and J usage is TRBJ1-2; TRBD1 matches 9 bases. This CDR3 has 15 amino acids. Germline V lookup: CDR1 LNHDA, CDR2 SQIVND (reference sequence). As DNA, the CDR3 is TGTGCCAGTAGTTTAGACCGGGACAGGGTCTATGGCTACACCTTC. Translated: CASSLDRDRVYGYTF.

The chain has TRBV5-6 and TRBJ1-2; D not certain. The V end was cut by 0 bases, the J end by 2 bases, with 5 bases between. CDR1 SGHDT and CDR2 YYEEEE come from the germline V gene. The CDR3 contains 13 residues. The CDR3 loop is CASSLDNNYGYTF. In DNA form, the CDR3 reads TGTGCCAGCAGCTTGGACAACAACTATGGCTACACCTTC.

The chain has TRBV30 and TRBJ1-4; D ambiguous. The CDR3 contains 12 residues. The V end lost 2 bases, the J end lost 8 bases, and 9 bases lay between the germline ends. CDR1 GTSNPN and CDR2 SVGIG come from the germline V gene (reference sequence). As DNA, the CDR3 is TGTGCCTGGAGTCGCACGACAGAAAAACTGTTTTTT. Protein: CAWSRTTEKLFF.

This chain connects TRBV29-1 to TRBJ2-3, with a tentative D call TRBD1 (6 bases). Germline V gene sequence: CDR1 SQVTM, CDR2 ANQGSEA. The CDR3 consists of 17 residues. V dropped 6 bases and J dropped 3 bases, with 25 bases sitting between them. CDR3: CSVEPEQGHGVTDTQYF. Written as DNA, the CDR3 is TGCAGCGTCGAGCCAGAACAGGGACATGGGGTAACAGATACGCAGTATTTT.

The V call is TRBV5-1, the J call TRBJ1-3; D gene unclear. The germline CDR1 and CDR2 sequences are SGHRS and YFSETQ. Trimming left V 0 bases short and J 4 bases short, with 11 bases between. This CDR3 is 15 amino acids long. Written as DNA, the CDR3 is TGCGCCAGCAGCTTGGCTCCAGGCTTGGGAAACACCATATATTTT. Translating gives CASSLAPGLGNTIYF.

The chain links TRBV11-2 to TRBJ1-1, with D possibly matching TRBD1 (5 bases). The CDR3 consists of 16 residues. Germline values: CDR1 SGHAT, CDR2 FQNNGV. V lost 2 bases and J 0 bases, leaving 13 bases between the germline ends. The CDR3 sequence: CASSLRRGPMNTEAFF. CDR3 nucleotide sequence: TGTGCCAGCAGCTTAAGGAGGGGACCAATGAACACTGAAGCTTTCTTT.

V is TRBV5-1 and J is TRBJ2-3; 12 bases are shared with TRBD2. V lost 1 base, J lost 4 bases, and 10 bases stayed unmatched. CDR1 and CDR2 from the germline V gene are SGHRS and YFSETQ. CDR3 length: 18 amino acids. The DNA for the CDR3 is TGCGCCAGCAGCTTGTGGCTAGCGGGGGGGCTTGTCCCAGATACGCAGTATTTT. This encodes CASSLWLAGGLVPDTQYF.

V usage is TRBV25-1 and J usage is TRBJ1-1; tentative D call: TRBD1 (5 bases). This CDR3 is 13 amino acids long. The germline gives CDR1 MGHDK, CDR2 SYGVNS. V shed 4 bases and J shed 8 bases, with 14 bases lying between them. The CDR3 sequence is CASSVGGAGEAFF. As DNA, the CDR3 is TGTGCCAGCAGTGTAGGAGGGGCAGGGGAAGCTTTCTTT.

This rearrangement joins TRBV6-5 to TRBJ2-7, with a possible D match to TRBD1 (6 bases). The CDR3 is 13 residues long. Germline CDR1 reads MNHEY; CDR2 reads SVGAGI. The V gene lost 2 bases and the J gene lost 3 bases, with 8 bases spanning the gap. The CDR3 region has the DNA TGTGCCAGCAGTTACCCGGACAGCTACGAGCAGTACTTC. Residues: CASSYPDSYEQYF.

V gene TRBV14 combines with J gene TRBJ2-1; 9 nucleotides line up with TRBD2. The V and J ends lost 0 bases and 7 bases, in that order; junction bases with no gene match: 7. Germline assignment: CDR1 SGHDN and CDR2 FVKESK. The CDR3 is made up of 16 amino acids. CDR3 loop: CASSQDWGTSRNEQFF. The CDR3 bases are TGTGCCAGCAGCCAAGATTGGGGGACTAGCCGAAATGAGCAGTTCTTC.

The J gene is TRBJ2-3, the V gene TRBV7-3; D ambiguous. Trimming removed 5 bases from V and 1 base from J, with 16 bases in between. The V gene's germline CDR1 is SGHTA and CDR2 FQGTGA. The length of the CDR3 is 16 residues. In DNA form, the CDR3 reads TGTGCCAGCAGCCCAGTGGCTAGTTGGGGCACAGATACGCAGTATTTT. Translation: CASSPVASWGTDTQYF.

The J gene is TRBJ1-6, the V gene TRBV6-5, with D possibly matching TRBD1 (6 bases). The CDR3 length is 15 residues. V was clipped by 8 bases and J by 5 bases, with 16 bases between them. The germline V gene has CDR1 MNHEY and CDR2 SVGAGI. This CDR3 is CASESGGANNSPLHF. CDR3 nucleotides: TGTGCCAGCGAGTCTGGGGGCGCGAATAATTCACCCCTCCACTTT.

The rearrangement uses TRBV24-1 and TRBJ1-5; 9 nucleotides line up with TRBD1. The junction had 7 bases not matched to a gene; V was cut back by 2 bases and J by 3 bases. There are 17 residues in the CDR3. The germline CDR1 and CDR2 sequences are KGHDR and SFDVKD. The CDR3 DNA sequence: TGTGCCACCAGTGATTCCCTGGACAGGGGCCCCAATCAGCCCCAGCATTTT. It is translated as CATSDSLDRGPNQPQHF.

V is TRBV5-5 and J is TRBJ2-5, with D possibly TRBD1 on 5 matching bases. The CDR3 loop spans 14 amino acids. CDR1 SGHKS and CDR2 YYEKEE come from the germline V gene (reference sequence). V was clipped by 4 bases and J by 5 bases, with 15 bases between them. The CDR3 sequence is CASSQGRVKETQYF. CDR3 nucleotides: TGTGCCAGCAGCCAGGGCAGGGTGAAGGAGACCCAGTACTTC.

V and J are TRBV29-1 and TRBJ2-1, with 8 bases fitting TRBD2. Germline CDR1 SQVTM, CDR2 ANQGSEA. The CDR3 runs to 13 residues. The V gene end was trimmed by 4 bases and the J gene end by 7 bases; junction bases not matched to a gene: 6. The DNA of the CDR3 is TGCAGCGTTGCGGCGGGAGGCCGAAATGAGCAGTTCTTC. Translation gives CSVAAGGRNEQFF.

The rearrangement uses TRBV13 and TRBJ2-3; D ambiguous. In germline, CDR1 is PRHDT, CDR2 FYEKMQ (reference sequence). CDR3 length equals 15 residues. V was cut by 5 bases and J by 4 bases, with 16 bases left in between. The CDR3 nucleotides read TGTGCCAGCAGCGAGCAAATACTGGGCGCAGATACGCAGTATTTT. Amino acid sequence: CASSEQILGADTQYF.

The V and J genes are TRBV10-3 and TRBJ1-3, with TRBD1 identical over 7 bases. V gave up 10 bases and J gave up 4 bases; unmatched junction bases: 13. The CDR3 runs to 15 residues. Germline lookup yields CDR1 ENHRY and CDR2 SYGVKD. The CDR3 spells CAKHRGFGIGNTIYF. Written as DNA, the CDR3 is TGTGCCAAACACAGGGGCTTTGGTATCGGAAACACCATATATTTT.

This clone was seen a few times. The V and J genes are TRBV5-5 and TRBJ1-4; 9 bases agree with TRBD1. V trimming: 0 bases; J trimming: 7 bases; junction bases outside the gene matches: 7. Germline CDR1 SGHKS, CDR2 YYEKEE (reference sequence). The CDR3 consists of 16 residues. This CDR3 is CASSLGGQGRVEKLFF. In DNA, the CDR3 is TGTGCCAGCAGCTTGGGGGGACAGGGAAGAGTTGAAAAACTGTTTTTT. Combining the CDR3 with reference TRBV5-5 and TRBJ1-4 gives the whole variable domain DAGVTQSPTHLIKTRGQQVTLRCSPISGHKSVSWYQQVLGQGPQFIFQYYEKEERGRGNFPDRFSARQFPNYSSELNVNALLLGDSALYLCASSLGGQGRVEKLFFGSGTQLSVL.

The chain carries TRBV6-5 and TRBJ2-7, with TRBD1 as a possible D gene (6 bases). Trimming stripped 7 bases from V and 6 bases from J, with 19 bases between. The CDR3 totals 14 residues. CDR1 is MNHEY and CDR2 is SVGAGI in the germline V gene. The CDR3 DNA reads TGTGCCAGCATAAGACAGGACTGGCCTTCCGAGCAGTACGTC. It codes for CASIRQDWPSEQYV.

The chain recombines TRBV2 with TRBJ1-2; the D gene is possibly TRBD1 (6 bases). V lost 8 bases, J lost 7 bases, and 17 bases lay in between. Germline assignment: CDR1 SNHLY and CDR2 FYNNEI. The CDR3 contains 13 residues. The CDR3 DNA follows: TGTGCCAGCGCAGGGGTTGTTGAGGGTGGCTACACCTTC. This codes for CASAGVVEGGYTF.

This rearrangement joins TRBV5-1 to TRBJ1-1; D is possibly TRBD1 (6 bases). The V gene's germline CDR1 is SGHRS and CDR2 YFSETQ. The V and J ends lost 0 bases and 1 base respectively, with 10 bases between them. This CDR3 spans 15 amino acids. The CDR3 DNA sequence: TGCGCCAGCAGCTTGGCGGTACAGGGGAACACTGAAGCTTTCTTT. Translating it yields CASSLAVQGNTEAFF.

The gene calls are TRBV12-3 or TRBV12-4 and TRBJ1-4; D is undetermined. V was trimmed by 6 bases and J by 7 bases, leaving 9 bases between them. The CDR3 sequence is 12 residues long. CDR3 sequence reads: CASSIYGEKLFF. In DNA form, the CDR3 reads TGTGCCAGCAGCATTTACGGTGAAAAACTGTTTTTT.

The CDR3 DNA sequence: TGTGCCAGCAGGAGGGACGGCGCGGGGCAGCCCCAGCATTTT. It codes for CASRRDGAGQPQHF. This chain links TRBV7-2 with TRBJ1-5; possibly TRBD1 for D (5 bases). The V gene's germline CDR1 is SGHTA and CDR2 FQGNSA. Deletions cut 6 bases from V and 7 bases from J, with 16 bases between. The CDR3 covers 14 residues.

In DNA, the CDR3 is TGTGCCAGCAGTTCTACAGGGGCACTCTCCTACGAGCAGTACTTC. Translating gives CASSSTGALSYEQYF. The rearrangement links TRBV6-5 to TRBJ2-7; 7 nucleotides match TRBD1. This CDR3 region has 15 residues. CDR1 MNHEY and CDR2 SVGAGI come from the germline V gene. Trimming removed 4 bases from V and 0 bases from J; junction bases left unmatched: 6.